This is a list of T cell receptor beta chains from one sample in a study of cytomegalovirus exposure and HLA in healthy donors. Sequencing was performed with immunoSEQ multiplex PCR; in TCRdb, only in-frame clones are kept and a portion is missing. The table shows just over 150,000 clones, with over 75% occurring only once. The sequencing input was PBMCs. These receptors were collected from a woman in her 50s in good health and CMV-seropositive. Each CDR3 is given with its conserved first and last residue. The order of the fields is D gene, clone size, V gene, J gene, CDR3 DNA, CDR3 protein. D genes are given only for firm matches. Where a row states a size, it is once, few, many or the class of an expanded clone; other rows omit it.

>TRBD2|NA|TRBV7-2|TRBJ2-3
TGTGCCAGCAGCTTAATGCGGGGGGCGGGGGATACGCAGTATTTT
CASSLMRGAGDTQYF
>NA|once|TRBV2|TRBJ2-2
TGTGCCAGCAGTCAGCAGGCCCTCCGGAACACCGGGGAGCTGTTTTTT
CASSQQALRNTGELFF
>TRBD1|NA|TRBV2|TRBJ2-4
TGTGCCAGCAGCGAGGGGGCCGCAAACATTCAGTACTTC
CASSEGAANIQYF
>TRBD2|NA|TRBV29-1|TRBJ2-3
TGCAGCGTTGAAAGAGGACTAGGCACAGATACGCAGTATTTT
CSVERGLGTDTQYF
>NA|NA|TRBV4-1|TRBJ2-7
TGCGCCAGCAGCCCGCTGACAGGAACCATCCCATACGAGCAGTACTTC
CASSPLTGTIPYEQYF
>TRBD1|NA|TRBV5-8|TRBJ1-2
TGTGCCAGCAGCCTAGGACAGGGCCTCTATGGCTACACCTTC
CASSLGQGLYGYTF
>NA|few|TRBV6-1|TRBJ1-1
TGTGCCAGCAGTGAATGGGGGGGTAACACTGAAGCTTTCTTT
CASSEWGGNTEAFF
>NA|NA|TRBV28|TRBJ2-7
TGTGCCAGCAGTTTTGGGTACAGAGTCTACGAGCAGTACTTC
CASSFGYRVYEQYF
>NA|NA|TRBV5-1|TRBJ1-1
TGCGCCAGCAGCTTGCCTCGGGAGAACACTGAAGCTTTCTTT
CASSLPRENTEAFF
>NA|few|TRBV30|TRBJ2-7
TGTGCCTGGACCTCCCGGGGTAGCTGGGACGAGCAGTACTTC
CAWTSRGSWDEQYF
>NA|NA|TRBV7-2|TRBJ1-1
TGTGCCAGCAGCCTCGGGCTGGGGCGGACCACTGAAGCTTTCTTT
CASSLGLGRTTEAFF
>NA|once|TRBV7-3|TRBJ2-1
TGTGCCAGCAGCGGGCCTAGCGCTGAGCAGTTCTTC
CASSGPSAEQFF
>TRBD1|NA|TRBV6-1|TRBJ1-1
TGTGCCACCCGACAGGGAGTTGAAGCTTTCTTT
CATRQGVEAFF
>NA|NA|TRBV2|TRBJ2-3
TGTGCCAGCAGTGAAATAAGCAACAGGATCGGGACAGATACGCAGTATTTT
CASSEISNRIGTDTQYF
>TRBD1|NA|TRBV5-1|TRBJ1-2
TGCGCCAGCAGACTTACAGGGGGCCCCGACTATGGCTACACCTTC
CASRLTGGPDYGYTF
>NA|few|TRBV10-3|TRBJ2-1
TGTGCCATCAGTGAGTCGACTACTCATCCCTACAATGAGCAGTTCTTC
CAISESTTHPYNEQFF
>TRBD2|NA|TRBV5-4|TRBJ2-1
TGTGCCAGCAGTTATGGACTAGCGGGTAACAATGAGCAGTTCTTC
CASSYGLAGNNEQFF
>NA|NA|TRBV4-1|TRBJ1-5
TGCGCCAGCAGCCAAGTAATCGAGGGCCAGAGGCCCCAGCATTTT
CASSQVIEGQRPQHF
>NA|NA|TRBV21-1|TRBJ1-4
TGTGCCAGCAGCAAAGCGGACCCGACAGGGGGGACTAATGAAAAACTGTTTTTT
CASSKADPTGGTNEKLFF
>NA|NA|TRBV5-1|TRBJ2-7
TGCGCCAGCATGGAGGGAAGTTTGGCTTACGAGCAGTACTTC
CASMEGSLAYEQYF
>NA|NA|TRBV2|TRBJ2-1
TGTGCCAGCAGTGAAGGCGGGGAGTTCTCCTACAATGAGCAGTTCTTC
CASSEGGEFSYNEQFF
>TRBD2|NA|TRBV5-1|TRBJ2-3
TGCGCCAGCAGCCTAGCGGGAGTAGAAGATACGCAGTATTTT
CASSLAGVEDTQYF
>NA|NA|TRBV5-4|TRBJ2-7
TGTGCCAGCAGCACAAACTCCTACGAGCAGTACTTC
CASSTNSYEQYF
>TRBD2|few|TRBV7-2|TRBJ2-5
TGTGCCAGCAGCGGACTAGCGGGGGGGTGGGAGACCCAGTACTTC
CASSGLAGGWETQYF
>TRBD1|NA|TRBV25-1|TRBJ2-7
TGTGCCAGCAGCGGACAGGTCCCCTACGAGCAGTACTTC
CASSGQVPYEQYF
>NA|NA|TRBV5-6|TRBJ2-1
TGTGCCAGCAGCTTCATGAATGAGCAGTTCTTC
CASSFMNEQFF
>NA|NA|TRBV6-5|TRBJ1-2
TGTGCCAGCAGTTCAGGGATATATGGCTACACCTTC
CASSSGIYGYTF
>TRBD1|NA|TRBV29-1|TRBJ2-2
TGCAGCGTTGGGGGGGACAGGGGGCAAGGGGGCACCGGGGAGCTGTTTTTT
CSVGGDRGQGGTGELFF
>NA|few|TRBV4-1|TRBJ2-7
TGCGCCAGCAGCCAAGACCCAGGATTCTACGAGCAGTACTTC
CASSQDPGFYEQYF
>TRBD2|NA|TRBV4-1|TRBJ2-3
TGCGCCAGCAGCCCCCGTAGCGGGATGGCAGATACGCAGTATTTT
CASSPRSGMADTQYF
>TRBD1|NA|TRBV19|TRBJ1-6
TGTGCCAGTAGTTCAGGGGGACCCCTCCACTTT
CASSSGGPLHF
>NA|NA|TRBV5-4|TRBJ1-1
TGTGCCAGCAGCTGGGAGGGGATTAAAGCTTTCTTT
CASSWEGIKAFF
>TRBD2|NA|TRBV2|TRBJ2-7
TGTGCCAGCACCGAGGGTGGCGGGAGGGTCCCCTACGAGCAGTACTTC
CASTEGGGRVPYEQYF
>NA|NA|TRBV7-6|TRBJ2-3
TGTGCCAGCAGCAAGACTAGGCCCGATGATACGCAGTATTTT
CASSKTRPDDTQYF
>NA|NA|TRBV10-1|TRBJ1-2
TGCGCCAGCAGTGAGAGTGGGAGCTATGGCTACACCTTC
CASSESGSYGYTF
>NA|few|TRBV5-4|TRBJ2-1
TGTGCCAGCAGCCCGACTCGTAGCTCCTACAATGAGCAGTTCTTC
CASSPTRSSYNEQFF
>NA|NA|TRBV18|TRBJ1-4
TGTGCCAGCTCACCACCGGGGGCTTTCCGGGAAAAACTGTTTTTT
CASSPPGAFREKLFF
>TRBD2|NA|TRBV15|TRBJ2-7
TGTGCCACCAGCAGAGGCGGCGGGGGTGGGTCCTACGAGCAGTACTTC
CATSRGGGGGSYEQYF
>NA|NA|TRBV7-2|TRBJ2-5
TGTGCCAGCAGCCAAGGAGGCGGAGTGCTGGAGACCCAGTACTTC
CASSQGGGVLETQYF
>NA|NA|TRBV21-1|TRBJ1-2
TGTGCCAGCAGCGGTGGCAGCGGGGACCCACGACCGTATGGCTACACCTTC
CASSGGSGDPRPYGYTF
>NA|once|TRBV6-6|TRBJ1-5
TGTGCCAGCAGTTACGGCCCTCCAAATCAGCCCCAGCATTTT
CASSYGPPNQPQHF
>NA|NA|TRBV7-2|TRBJ2-2
TGTGCCAGCACCACCGAAGTGCGCACCGGGGAGCTGTTTTTT
CASTTEVRTGELFF
>NA|NA|TRBV7-9|TRBJ2-5
TGTGCCAGCAGAAGGGACACCCAAGAGACCCAGTACTTC
CASRRDTQETQYF
>NA|NA|TRBV5-1|TRBJ2-7
TGCGCCAGCAGCTCCCCTAGCTCCTACGAGCAGTACTTC
CASSSPSSYEQYF